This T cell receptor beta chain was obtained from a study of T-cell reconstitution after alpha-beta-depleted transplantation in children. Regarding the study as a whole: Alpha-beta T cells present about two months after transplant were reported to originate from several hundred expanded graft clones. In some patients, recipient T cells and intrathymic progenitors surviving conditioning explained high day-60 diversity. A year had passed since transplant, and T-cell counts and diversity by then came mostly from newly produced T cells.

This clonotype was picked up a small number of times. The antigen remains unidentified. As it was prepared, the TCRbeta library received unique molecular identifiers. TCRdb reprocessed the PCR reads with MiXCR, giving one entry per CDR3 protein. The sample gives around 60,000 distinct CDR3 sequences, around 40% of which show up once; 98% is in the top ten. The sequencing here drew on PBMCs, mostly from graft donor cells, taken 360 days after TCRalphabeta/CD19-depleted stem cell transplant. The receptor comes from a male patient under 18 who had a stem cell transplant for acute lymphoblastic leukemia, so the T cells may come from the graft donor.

CDR3 sequence: CSAPPGLLYEQYF. The CDR3 nucleotides are TGCAGTGCTCCCCCGGGACTGCTCTACGAGCAGTACTTC. V is TRBV20-1 and J is TRBJ2-7, with D tentatively TRBD2 (6 bases). Trimming cost V 5 bases and J 3 bases, with 14 bases left between them. The CDR3 is made up of 13 amino acids. Germline CDR1 reads DFQATT; CDR2 reads SNEGSKA (reference sequence).